This TCR beta chain was sequenced in a study of blood T cells in healthy people across ages. Per sample, a minimum of 6 million PBMCs were isolated. Samples each yielded at least 5.5 micrograms of total RNA. Combining a sample-barcoded 5' primer with a J-beta primer mix, a second PCR ran for 7 to 11 cycles. Each CDR3 protein is one row after TCRdb ran MiXCR on the 5' RACE reads. The repertoire includes just under 750,000 distinct CDR3 sequences, 20% to 25% of them detected once, and around 21% sits in the top ten. Germline CDR1 reads MDHEN; CDR2 reads SYDVKM. The germline V and J ends were trimmed by 5 bases and 1 base, with 12 bases remaining between them. This CDR3 is 16 amino acids long. This clonotype was found a few times.

Sequencing input: blood. The receptor was isolated from a man aged 70-80 years in good health. The chain uses TRBV28 and TRBJ2-6; D possibly matches TRBD1 or TRBD2 (5 bases each). CDR3 bases: TGTGCCAGCAGTGAGGGGAATCCTTCTGGGGCCAACGTCCTGACTTTC. Its translation: CASSEGNPSGANVLTF.